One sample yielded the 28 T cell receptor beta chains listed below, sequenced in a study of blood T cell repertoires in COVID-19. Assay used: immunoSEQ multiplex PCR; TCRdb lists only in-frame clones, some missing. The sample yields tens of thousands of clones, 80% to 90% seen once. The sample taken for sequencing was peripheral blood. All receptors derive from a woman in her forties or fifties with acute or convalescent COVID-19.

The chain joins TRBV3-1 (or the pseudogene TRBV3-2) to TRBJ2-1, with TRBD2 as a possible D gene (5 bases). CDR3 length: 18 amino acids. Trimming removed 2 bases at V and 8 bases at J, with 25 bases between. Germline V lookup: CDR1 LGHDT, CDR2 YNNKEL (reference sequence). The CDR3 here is CASSQNIGGRSLRDEQFF. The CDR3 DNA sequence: TGTGCCAGCAGCCAAAATATAGGTGGGAGATCCCTCCGGGATGAGCAGTTCTTC.

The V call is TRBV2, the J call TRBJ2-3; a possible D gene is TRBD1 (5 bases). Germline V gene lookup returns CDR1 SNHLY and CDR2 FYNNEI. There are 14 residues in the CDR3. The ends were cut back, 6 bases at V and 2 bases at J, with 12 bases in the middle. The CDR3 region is CASSPTAYTDTQYF. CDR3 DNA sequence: TGTGCCAGCAGCCCGACAGCCTACACAGATACGCAGTATTTT.

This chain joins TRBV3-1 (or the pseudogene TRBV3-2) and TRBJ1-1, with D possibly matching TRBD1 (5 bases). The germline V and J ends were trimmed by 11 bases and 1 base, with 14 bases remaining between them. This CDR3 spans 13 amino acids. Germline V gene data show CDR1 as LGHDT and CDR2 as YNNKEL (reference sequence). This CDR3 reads CAVARGGNTEAFF. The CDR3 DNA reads TGTGCCGTGGCACGGGGGGGGAACACTGAAGCTTTCTTT.

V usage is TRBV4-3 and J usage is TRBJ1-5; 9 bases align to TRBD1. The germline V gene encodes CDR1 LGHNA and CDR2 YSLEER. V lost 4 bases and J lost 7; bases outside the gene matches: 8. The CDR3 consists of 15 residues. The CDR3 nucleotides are TGCGCCAGCAGCCTGGACAGGGGCGAGCGGCAGCCCCAGCATTTT. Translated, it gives CASSLDRGERQPQHF.

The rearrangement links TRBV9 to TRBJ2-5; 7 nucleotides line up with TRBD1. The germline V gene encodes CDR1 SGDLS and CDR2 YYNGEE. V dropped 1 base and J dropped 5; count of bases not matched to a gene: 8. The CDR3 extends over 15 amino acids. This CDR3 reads CASSVSGTESETQYF. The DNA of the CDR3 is TGTGCCAGCAGCGTATCCGGGACAGAGAGCGAGACCCAGTACTTC.

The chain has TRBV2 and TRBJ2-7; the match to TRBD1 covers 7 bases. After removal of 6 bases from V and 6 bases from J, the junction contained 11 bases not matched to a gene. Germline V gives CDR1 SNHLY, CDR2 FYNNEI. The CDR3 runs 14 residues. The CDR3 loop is CASRGTTGKGEQYF. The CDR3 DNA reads TGTGCCAGCAGAGGAACGACAGGGAAGGGCGAGCAGTACTTC.

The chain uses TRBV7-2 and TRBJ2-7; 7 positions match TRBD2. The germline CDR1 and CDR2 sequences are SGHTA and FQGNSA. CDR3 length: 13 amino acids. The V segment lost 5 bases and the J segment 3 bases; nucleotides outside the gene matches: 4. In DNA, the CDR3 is TGTGCCAGCAGCAGAAGCGGGAACTACGAGCAGTACTTC. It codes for CASSRSGNYEQYF.

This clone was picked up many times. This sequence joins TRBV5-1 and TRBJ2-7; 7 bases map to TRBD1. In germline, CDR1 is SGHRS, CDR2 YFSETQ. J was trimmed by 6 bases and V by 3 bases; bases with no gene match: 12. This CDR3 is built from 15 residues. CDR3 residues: CASSSAQGQLGEQYF. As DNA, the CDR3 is TGCGCCAGCAGCTCCGCGCAGGGACAGCTGGGCGAGCAGTACTTC.

The CDR3 DNA reads TGTGCCACCAGCAGAGGGGGAGGGGGTCCCGGGGAGCTGTTTTTT. Translated, it gives CATSRGGGGPGELFF. V is TRBV15 and J is TRBJ2-2, with D tentatively TRBD2 (7 bases). Trimming pared 1 base from V and 6 bases from J, leaving 12 bases between. CDR1 and CDR2 (germline): LNHNV, YYDKDF (reference sequence). This CDR3 has 15 amino acids.

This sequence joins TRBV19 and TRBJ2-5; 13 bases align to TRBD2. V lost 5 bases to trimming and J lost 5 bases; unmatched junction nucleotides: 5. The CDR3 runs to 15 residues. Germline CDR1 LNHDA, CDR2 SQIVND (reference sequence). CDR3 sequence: CASSGGLAGDETQYF. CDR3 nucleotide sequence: TGTGCCAGTAGTGGCGGACTAGCGGGAGATGAGACCCAGTACTTC.

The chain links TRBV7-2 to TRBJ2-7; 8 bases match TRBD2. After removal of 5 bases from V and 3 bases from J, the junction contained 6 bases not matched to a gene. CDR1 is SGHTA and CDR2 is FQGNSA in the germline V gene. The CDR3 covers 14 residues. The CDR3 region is CASSDVAGNYEQYF. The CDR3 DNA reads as TGTGCCAGCAGCGATGTAGCGGGAAACTACGAGCAGTACTTC.

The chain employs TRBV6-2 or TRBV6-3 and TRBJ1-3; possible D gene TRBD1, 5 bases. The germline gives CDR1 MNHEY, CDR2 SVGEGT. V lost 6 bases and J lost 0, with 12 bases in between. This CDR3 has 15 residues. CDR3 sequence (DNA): TGTGCCAGCAGCCGTGGGGCAGACTCTGGAAACACCATATATTTT. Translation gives CASSRGADSGNTIYF.

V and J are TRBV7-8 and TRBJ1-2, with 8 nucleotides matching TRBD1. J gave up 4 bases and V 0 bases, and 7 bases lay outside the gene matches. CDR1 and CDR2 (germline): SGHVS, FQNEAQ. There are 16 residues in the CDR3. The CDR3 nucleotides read TGTGCCAGCAGCTTAGCGCTACAGGGGGGGCCCTATGGCTACACCTTC. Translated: CASSLALQGGPYGYTF.

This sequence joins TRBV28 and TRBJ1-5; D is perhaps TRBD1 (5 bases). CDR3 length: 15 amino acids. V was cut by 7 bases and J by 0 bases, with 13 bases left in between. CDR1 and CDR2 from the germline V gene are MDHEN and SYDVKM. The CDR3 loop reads CASNKWGLSNQPQHF. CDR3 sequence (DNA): TGTGCCAGCAACAAATGGGGCCTTAGCAATCAGCCCCAGCATTTT.

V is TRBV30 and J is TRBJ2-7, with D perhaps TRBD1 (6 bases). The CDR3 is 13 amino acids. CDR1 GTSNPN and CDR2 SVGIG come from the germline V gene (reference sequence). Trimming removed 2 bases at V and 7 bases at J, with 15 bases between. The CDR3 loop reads CAWSTGPRREQYF. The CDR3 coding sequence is TGTGCCTGGAGTACAGGGCCCCGGAGGGAGCAGTACTTC.

The CDR3 nucleotides read TGTGCCAGCAGCTTCCGACAGGGGGCGGAGGGCTACACCTTC. Protein product: CASSFRQGAEGYTF. The rearrangement uses TRBV7-2 and TRBJ1-2, with TRBD1 identical over 10 bases. The V and J ends lost 3 bases and 8 bases, in that order; junction bases with no gene match: 6. The CDR3 covers 14 residues. Germline V CDR1 and CDR2: SGHTA, FQGNSA. Variable domain in full (rest from reference TRBV7-2 and TRBJ1-2): GAGVSQSPSNKVTEKGKDVELRCDPISGHTALYWYRQSLGQGLEFLIYFQGNSAPDKSGLPSDRFSAERTGGSVSTLTIQRTQQEDSAVYLCASSFRQGAEGYTFGSGTRLTVV.

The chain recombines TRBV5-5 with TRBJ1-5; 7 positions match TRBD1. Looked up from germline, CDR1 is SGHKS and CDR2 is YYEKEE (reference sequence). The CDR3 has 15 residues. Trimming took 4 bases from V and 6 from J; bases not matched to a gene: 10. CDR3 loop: CASSPRGLRGQPQHF. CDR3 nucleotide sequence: TGTGCCAGCAGCCCTAGGGGGCTGCGGGGTCAGCCCCAGCATTTT.

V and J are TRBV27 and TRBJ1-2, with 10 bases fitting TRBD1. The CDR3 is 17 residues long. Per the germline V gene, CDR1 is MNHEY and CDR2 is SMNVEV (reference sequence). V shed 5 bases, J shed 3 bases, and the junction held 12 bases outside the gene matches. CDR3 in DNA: TGTGCCAGCAGTCCAGACGATCCGGGACAGGGGTACTATGGCTACACCTTC. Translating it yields CASSPDDPGQGYYGYTF.

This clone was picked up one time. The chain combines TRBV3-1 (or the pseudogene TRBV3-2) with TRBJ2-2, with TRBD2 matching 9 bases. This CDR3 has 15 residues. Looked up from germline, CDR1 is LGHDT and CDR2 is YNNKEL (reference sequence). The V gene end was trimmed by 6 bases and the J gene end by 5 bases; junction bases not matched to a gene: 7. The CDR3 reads CASRPREGSTGELFF. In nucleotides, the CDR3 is TGTGCCAGCAGACCGCGGGAGGGAAGTACCGGGGAGCTGTTTTTT.

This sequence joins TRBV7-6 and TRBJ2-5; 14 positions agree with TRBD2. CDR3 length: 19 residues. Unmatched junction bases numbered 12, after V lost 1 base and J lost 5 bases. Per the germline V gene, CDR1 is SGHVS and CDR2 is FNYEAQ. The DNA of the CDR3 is TGTGCCAGCAGCTTAGACGAGGGACTAGCGGGAGATTTTAAGGAGACCCAGTACTTC. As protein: CASSLDEGLAGDFKETQYF.

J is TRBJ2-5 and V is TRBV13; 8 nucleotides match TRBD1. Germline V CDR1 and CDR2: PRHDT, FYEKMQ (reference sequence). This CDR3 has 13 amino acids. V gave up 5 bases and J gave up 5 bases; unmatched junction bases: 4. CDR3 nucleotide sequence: TGTGCCAGCAGCCCGACAGGGGTCGAGACCCAGTACTTC. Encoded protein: CASSPTGVETQYF.

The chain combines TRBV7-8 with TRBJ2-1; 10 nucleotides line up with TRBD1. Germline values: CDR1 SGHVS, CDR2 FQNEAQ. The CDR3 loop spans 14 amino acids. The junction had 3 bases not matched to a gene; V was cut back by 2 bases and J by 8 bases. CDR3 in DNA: TGTGCCAGCAGCTTAACGACAGGGGGCTATGAGCAGTTCTTC. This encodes CASSLTTGGYEQFF.

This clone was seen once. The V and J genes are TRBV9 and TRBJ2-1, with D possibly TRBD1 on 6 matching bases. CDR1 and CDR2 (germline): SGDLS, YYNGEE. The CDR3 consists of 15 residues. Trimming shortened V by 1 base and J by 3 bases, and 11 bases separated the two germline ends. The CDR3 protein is CASSVTQGVYNEQFF. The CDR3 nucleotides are TGTGCCAGCAGCGTAACACAGGGAGTCTACAATGAGCAGTTCTTC.

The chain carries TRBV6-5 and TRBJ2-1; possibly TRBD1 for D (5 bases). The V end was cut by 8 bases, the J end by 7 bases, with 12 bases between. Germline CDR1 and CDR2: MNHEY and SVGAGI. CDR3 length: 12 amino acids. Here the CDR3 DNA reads TGTGCCAGCGGACACAATGGGAATGAGCAGTTCTTC. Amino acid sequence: CASGHNGNEQFF.

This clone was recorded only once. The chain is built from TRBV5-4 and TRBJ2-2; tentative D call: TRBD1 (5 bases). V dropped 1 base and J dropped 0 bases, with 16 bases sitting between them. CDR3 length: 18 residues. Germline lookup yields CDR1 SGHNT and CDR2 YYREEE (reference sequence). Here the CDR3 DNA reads TGTGCCAGCAGCTTGAGGCGCGGACAAGAGGCGAACACCGGGGAGCTGTTTTTT. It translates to CASSLRRGQEANTGELFF.

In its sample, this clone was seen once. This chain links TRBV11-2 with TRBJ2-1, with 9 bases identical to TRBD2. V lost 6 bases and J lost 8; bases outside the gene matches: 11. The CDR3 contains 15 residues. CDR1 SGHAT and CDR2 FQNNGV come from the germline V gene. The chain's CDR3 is CASREGSSGDYEQFF. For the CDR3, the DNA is TGTGCCAGCAGGGAAGGGTCTAGCGGGGACTATGAGCAGTTCTTC.

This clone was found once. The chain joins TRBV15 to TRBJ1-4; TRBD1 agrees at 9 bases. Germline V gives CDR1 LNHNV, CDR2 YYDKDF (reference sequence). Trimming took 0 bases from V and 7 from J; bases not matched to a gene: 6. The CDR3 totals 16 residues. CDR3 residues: CATSREAGQGSEKLFF. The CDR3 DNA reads TGTGCCACCAGCAGAGAGGCGGGACAGGGAAGTGAAAAACTGTTTTTT.

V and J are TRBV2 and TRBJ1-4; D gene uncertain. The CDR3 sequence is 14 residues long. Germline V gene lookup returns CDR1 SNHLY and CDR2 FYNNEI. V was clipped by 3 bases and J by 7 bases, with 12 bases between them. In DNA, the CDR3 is TGTGCCAGCAGTGAGAAACAGTTAGGTGAAAAACTGTTTTTT. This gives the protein CASSEKQLGEKLFF.